What follows are 8 T cell receptor beta chains derived from one specimen sequenced in a study of OX40 agonist ivuxolimab in advanced cancers. Method: immunoSEQ multiplex PCR; TCRdb's copy keeps in-frame clones and lacks some. Here the sample spans about 77,000 clones, 65% to 85% being singletons. This sample comprised CD4+ or CD8+ T cells sorted from blood, obtained in a trial of the OX40 agonist ivuxolimab. The receptor source for this set is an adult with an advanced solid tumor such as melanoma, head and neck, liver or kidney cancer.

This chain uses TRBV5-8 with TRBJ1-2; TRBD1 aligns across 7 bases. The CDR3 totals 14 residues. V gave up 4 bases and J gave up 5 bases; unmatched junction bases: 8. Germline V CDR1 and CDR2: SGHTS, YDEGEE. The CDR3 DNA sequence: TGTGCCAGCAGCGCGAAGGGACAGTTTTATGGCTACACCTTC. This translates into CASSAKGQFYGYTF.

The chain employs TRBV27 and TRBJ1-5; D not certain. Germline V CDR1 and CDR2: MNHEY, SMNVEV (reference sequence). This CDR3 has 16 residues. V lost 5 bases and J lost 0, with 14 bases in between. The CDR3 nucleotides are TGTGCCAGCAGTCCCGCCGGAGCGTATAGCAATCAGCCCCAGCATTTT. Protein: CASSPAGAYSNQPQHF.

The J gene is TRBJ1-6, the V gene TRBV10-3; D is perhaps TRBD1 (5 bases). This CDR3 is built from 14 residues. V lost 8 bases to trimming and J lost 6 bases, with 14 bases between them. CDR1 is ENHRY, CDR2 SYGVKD, per germline. The CDR3 loop reads CAIGRQQLNSPLHF. CDR3 DNA sequence: TGTGCCATCGGGCGACAGCAGCTTAATTCACCCCTCCACTTT.

The chain carries TRBV7-2 and TRBJ1-2; the D gene is possibly TRBD1 (5 bases). The CDR3 is made up of 14 amino acids. CDR1 and CDR2 from the germline V gene are SGHTA and FQGNSA. Trimming stripped 3 bases from V and 4 bases from J, with 12 bases between. CDR3 DNA: TGTGCCAGCAGCTTGGTCCGACAGATCTATGGCTACACCTTC. Residues: CASSLVRQIYGYTF.

V and J are TRBV7-9 and TRBJ2-3, with 12 bases fitting TRBD2. Germline CDR1 reads SEHNR; CDR2 reads FQNEAQ (reference sequence). J was trimmed by 3 bases and V by 2 bases; bases with no gene match: 3. The CDR3 runs to 16 residues. The CDR3 reads CASSLTLAGGTDTQYF. DNA of the CDR3: TGTGCCAGCAGCTTAACCCTAGCGGGAGGGACAGATACGCAGTATTTT.

This rearrangement joins TRBV14 to TRBJ2-3; the D is unclear. V lost 3 bases, J lost 4 bases, and 2 bases lay in between. CDR1 is SGHDN, CDR2 FVKESK, per germline. The CDR3 loop spans 11 amino acids. The CDR3 region is CASSHADTQYF. The CDR3 bases are TGTGCCAGCAGCCACGCAGATACGCAGTATTTT.

This chain uses TRBV7-9 with TRBJ1-2; TRBD1 is a possible D gene (6 bases). This CDR3 comprises 12 residues. The V gene's germline CDR1 is SEHNR and CDR2 FQNEAQ (reference sequence). V lost 4 bases to trimming and J lost 8 bases, with 11 bases between them. The CDR3 coding sequence is TGTGCCAGCAGCTCGGGACAATGGGGCTACACCTTC. This gives the protein CASSSGQWGYTF.

This sequence joins TRBV7-8 and TRBJ2-5; D gene ambiguous. The V and J ends lost 2 bases and 1 base respectively, with 5 bases between them. Germline CDR1 reads SGHVS; CDR2 reads FQNEAQ. This CDR3 has 13 residues. CDR3 sequence: CASSLIIQETQYF. DNA for the CDR3: TGTGCCAGCAGCTTAATTATCCAAGAGACCCAGTACTTC.